The 15 T cell receptor beta chains presented below share a single source sample, sequenced in a study of CD8 T cells in ankylosing spondylitis. Using its own MiXCR run on the 5' RACE reads, TCRdb lists one record per CDR3 protein. The sample consists of tens of thousands of distinct CDR3 sequences, approximately 30% of them appearing once. The sequenced material came from blood, either unsorted or a sorted T cell fraction (not recorded which). All receptors come from a male donor with ankylosing spondylitis or in good health (not recorded which).

The chain has TRBV6-1 and TRBJ2-7; tentative D call: TRBD1 (7 bases). The CDR3 sequence is 14 residues long. Germline loops: CDR1 MNHNS, CDR2 SASEGT. Trimming pared 6 bases from V and 7 bases from J, leaving 19 bases between. CDR3 sequence (DNA): TGTGCCAGCAGGGCGGGACAGAACCTGGGGGAGCAGTACTTC. Translation gives CASRAGQNLGEQYF.

This clonotype was seen many times. This chain joins TRBV12-3 or TRBV12-4 and TRBJ2-7; D may be TRBD1 (5 bases). This CDR3 region has 14 residues. Trimming took 6 bases from V and 0 from J, leaving 12 bases between them. The CDR3 nucleotides read TGTGCCAGCAGCCTCACAGGTAGCTCCTACGAGCAGTACTTC. Translating it yields CASSLTGSSYEQYF.

A few counts support this clonotype. The J gene is TRBJ2-1, the V gene TRBV20-1; TRBD1 matches at 11 bases. The CDR3 length is 18 residues. Trimming cost V 5 bases and J 3 bases; bases outside gene matches: 15. Germline CDR1 reads DFQATT; CDR2 reads SNEGSKA (reference sequence). This CDR3 reads CSAPGFKRTGGFYNEQFF. For the CDR3, the DNA is TGCAGTGCTCCGGGATTCAAACGGACAGGGGGCTTCTACAATGAGCAGTTCTTC.

The J gene is TRBJ2-2, the V gene TRBV7-9; tentatively, D is TRBD1 (6 bases). V was shortened by 8 bases and J by 0 bases, with 13 bases between the two germline ends. Germline loops: CDR1 SEHNR, CDR2 FQNEAQ (reference sequence). This CDR3 has 15 residues. DNA for the CDR3: TGTGCCAGCCCAGCATGGGACACGAACACCGGGGAGCTGTTTTTT. It yields the protein CASPAWDTNTGELFF.

The chain couples TRBV20-1 to TRBJ1-3; a weak D match, TRBD1 (5 bases). CDR1 is DFQATT and CDR2 is SNEGSKA in the germline V gene (reference sequence). The CDR3 is 15 amino acids. V dropped 1 base and J dropped 8 bases, with 18 bases sitting between them. The CDR3 loop is CSARGLSGASHTIYF. CDR3 in DNA: TGCAGTGCTAGAGGGTTAAGTGGGGCTAGCCACACCATATATTTT.

The V and J genes are TRBV6-5 and TRBJ1-2; 8 bases match TRBD1. CDR3 length: 16 amino acids. The V gene end was trimmed by 0 bases and the J gene end by 7 bases; junction bases not matched to a gene: 10. From germline, CDR1 is MNHEY and CDR2 SVGAGI. CDR3 bases: TGTGCCAGCAGTTACTCGGGGGGACAGGTCTCTTCTGGCTACACCTTC. It encodes CASSYSGGQVSSGYTF.

The gene calls are TRBV5-5 and TRBJ1-5; D might be TRBD1 (5 bases). CDR1 and CDR2 (germline): SGHKS, YYEKEE (reference sequence). V was shortened by 4 bases and J by 2 bases, with 10 bases between the two germline ends. The CDR3 consists of 14 residues. The CDR3 sequence: CASSLRAGNQPQHF. Here the CDR3 DNA reads TGTGCCAGCAGCCTCAGGGCGGGCAATCAGCCCCAGCATTTT.

This clonotype was observed a few times. The chain has TRBV7-3 and TRBJ2-1, with TRBD2 identical over 8 bases. Looked up from germline, CDR1 is SGHTA and CDR2 is FQGTGA. The CDR3 is 15 amino acids. J lost 10 bases, V lost 3 bases, and 11 bases had no gene match. CDR3 DNA: TGTGCCAGCAGCTTTCCAGCGGGGGACATCACGGAGCAGTTCTTC. Its translation is CASSFPAGDITEQFF. The variable domain in full, completed from reference TRBV7-3 and TRBJ2-1, reads GAGVSQTPSNKVTEKGKYVELRCDPISGHTALYWYRQSLGQGPEFLIYFQGTGAADDSGLPNDRFFAVRPEGSVSTLKIQRTERGDSAVYLCASSFPAGDITEQFFGPGTRLTVL.

The sample holds a few counts of this clonotype. V usage is TRBV19 and J usage is TRBJ1-1; TRBD1 might be the D (5 bases). V lost 7 bases and J 6 bases, leaving 15 bases between the germline ends. CDR1 and CDR2 (germline): LNHDA, SQIVND (reference sequence). There are 13 residues in the CDR3. CDR3 region: CASTGPEVAEAFF. In nucleotides, the CDR3 is TGTGCCAGTACGGGACCGGAGGTTGCTGAAGCTTTCTTT.

This chain uses TRBV7-3 with TRBJ1-4; D gene uncertain. Germline lookup yields CDR1 SGHTA and CDR2 FQGTGA. The CDR3 runs to 13 residues. V lost 0 bases and J 8 bases, leaving 7 bases between the germline ends. CDR3 loop: CASSLTLGEKLFF. The CDR3 coding sequence is TGTGCCAGCAGCTTAACATTGGGGGAAAAACTGTTTTTT.

V and J are TRBV6-5 and TRBJ2-1; 7 bases fit TRBD2. Germline V gives CDR1 MNHEY, CDR2 SVGAGI. This CDR3 comprises 15 residues. With V trimmed by 2 bases and J by 2 bases, 3 bases remained unmatched. CDR3 residues: CASSYGGETYNEQFF. CDR3 in DNA: TGTGCCAGCAGTTACGGGGGGGAAACCTACAATGAGCAGTTCTTC.

This clonotype was seen more than once but under ten times. This chain links TRBV9 with TRBJ2-1; the match to TRBD2 covers 12 bases. The V gene end was trimmed by 0 bases and the J gene end by 9 bases; junction bases not matched to a gene: 13. CDR3 length: 18 amino acids. The V gene's germline CDR1 is SGDLS and CDR2 YYNGEE. The CDR3 protein is CASSVGLGLAGSGGEQFF. The CDR3, as DNA: TGTGCCAGCAGCGTAGGGCTAGGACTAGCGGGATCGGGCGGTGAGCAGTTCTTC.

The table lists this clonotype with many counts. The chain carries TRBV15 and TRBJ2-3; the D gene is possibly TRBD2 (5 bases). The CDR3 is 18 residues long. Per germline, CDR1 LNHNV and CDR2 YYDKDF (reference sequence). V was pared by 0 bases and J by 3 bases, with 19 bases between. The CDR3 here is CATSRDSPGVWRTDTQYF. The CDR3 coding sequence is TGTGCCACCAGCAGAGATTCTCCCGGCGTTTGGAGGACAGATACGCAGTATTTT.

V gene TRBV7-3 combines with J gene TRBJ2-7; 13 nucleotides match TRBD2. V trimming: 1 base; J trimming: 5 bases; junction bases outside the gene matches: 8. Germline V gene lookup returns CDR1 SGHTA and CDR2 FQGTGA. This CDR3 comprises 17 residues. CDR3 nucleotides: TGTGCCAGCAGCTTAAATGGGGGACTAGCGGGAAACAACGAGCAGTACTTC. Protein sequence: CASSLNGGLAGNNEQYF.

V and J are TRBV20-1 and TRBJ2-7; TRBD2 aligns across 7 bases. This CDR3 comprises 13 residues. V lost 4 bases and J lost 0; bases outside the gene matches: 3. CDR1 and CDR2 (germline): DFQATT, SNEGSKA (reference sequence). CDR3 sequence: CSAILAYSYEQYF. The CDR3 region has the DNA TGCAGTGCTATACTAGCGTACTCCTACGAGCAGTACTTC.